These 28 T cell receptor beta chains were all obtained from the same sample, sequenced in a study of radiotherapy plus CTLA-4 blockade in lung cancer. The protocol was immunoSEQ multiplex PCR, while the TCRdb copy is restricted to in-frame clones and leaves out a portion. The data contain over 80,000 clones, around 87% of them singletons. Here the sequenced sample was peripheral blood, taken from a patient treated with radiotherapy plus ipilimumab. The receptors shown here come from a human donor with non-small cell lung cancer that progressed on radiotherapy plus ipilimumab.

This chain uses TRBV27 with TRBJ2-7; D unresolved. This CDR3 region has 14 residues. With 2 bases removed from V and 2 bases from J, the gap between germline ends came to 10 bases. Germline V lookup: CDR1 MNHEY, CDR2 SMNVEV (reference sequence). The CDR3 nucleotides read TGTGCCAGCAGTTTAAACCCCCTAGCCTACGAGCAGTACTTC. Protein: CASSLNPLAYEQYF.

V usage is TRBV4-3 and J usage is TRBJ2-2, with 7 bases matching TRBD1. The V segment lost 4 bases and the J segment 6 bases; nucleotides outside the gene matches: 8. The CDR3 has 15 residues. Germline CDR1 and CDR2: LGHNA and YSLEER. CDR3 amino acids: CASSRDRGLPGELFF. The CDR3 DNA follows: TGCGCCAGCAGCCGGGACAGAGGACTCCCCGGGGAGCTGTTTTTT.

CDR3 amino acids: CASSLELWSEETQYF. The CDR3 DNA reads TGTGCCAGCAGCTTAGAATTGTGGTCCGAGGAGACCCAGTACTTC. The chain has TRBV7-8 and TRBJ2-5; D not resolved. CDR3 length equals 15 residues. Trimming took off 1 base at V and 5 bases at J, with 14 bases between the two ends. Germline assignment: CDR1 SGHVS and CDR2 FQNEAQ.

J is TRBJ2-3 and V is TRBV4-3; D uncertain. Trimming took off 0 bases at V and 6 bases at J, with 10 bases between the two ends. Germline V CDR1 and CDR2: LGHNA, YSLEER. This CDR3 is 14 amino acids long. As DNA, the CDR3 is TGCGCCAGCAGCCAAGATGTTGCGGCGGATACGCAGTATTTT. Protein: CASSQDVAADTQYF.

The genes are TRBV11-1 and TRBJ1-3; D not resolved. The germline V gene encodes CDR1 SGHAT and CDR2 FQDESV (reference sequence). Trimming cost V 0 bases and J 2 bases, with 8 bases left between them. The CDR3 totals 15 residues. The CDR3 is CASSLAPGTGNTIYF. The CDR3 DNA reads as TGTGCCAGCAGCTTAGCCCCCGGGACTGGAAACACCATATATTTT.

CDR3 sequence: CASTPLQGTGTQYF. The CDR3 coding sequence is TGTGCCAGCACCCCTCTCCAAGGGACGGGGACCCAGTACTTC. The V gene is TRBV28, the J gene TRBJ2-5; D tentatively reads TRBD1 or TRBD2 (5 bases each). The CDR3 sequence is 14 residues long. CDR1 and CDR2 from the germline V gene are MDHEN and SYDVKM. V was clipped by 7 bases and J by 7 bases, with 19 bases between them.

The CDR3 DNA is TGTGCCAGCAGCTTCCGAGAGGGGGAGCTGTTTTTT. Protein sequence: CASSFREGELFF. The J gene is TRBJ2-2, the V gene TRBV7-2; no firm D call. Germline V lookup: CDR1 SGHTA, CDR2 FQGNSA. V gave up 3 bases and J gave up 8 bases, with 7 bases separating them. The CDR3 extends over 12 amino acids. Full variable domain (remainder filled in from reference TRBV7-2 and TRBJ2-2): GAGVSQSPSNKVTEKGKDVELRCDPISGHTALYWYRQSLGQGLEFLIYFQGNSAPDKSGLPSDRFSAERTGGSVSTLTIQRTQQEDSAVYLCASSFREGELFFGEGSRLTVL.

This rearrangement joins TRBV29-1 to TRBJ2-4; D might be TRBD2 (5 bases). CDR3 length: 11 residues. V was pared by 4 bases and J by 6 bases, with 7 bases between. Germline CDR1 SQVTM, CDR2 ANQGSEA. This chain's CDR3 is CSVVDSNIQYF. The CDR3 DNA follows: TGCAGCGTTGTGGACTCAAACATTCAGTACTTC.

J is TRBJ2-2 and V is TRBV7-9; no clear D gene. From germline, CDR1 is SEHNR and CDR2 FQNEAQ (reference sequence). V dropped 8 bases and J dropped 8 bases, with 9 bases sitting between them. The CDR3 extends over 11 amino acids. DNA of the CDR3: TGTGCCAGCCGTAATGAGGGGGAGCTGTTTTTT. It is translated as CASRNEGELFF.

The chain combines TRBV5-6 with TRBJ1-4, with 7 bases that match TRBD1. Germline V gene sequence: CDR1 SGHDT, CDR2 YYEEEE. The CDR3 has 15 amino acids. The trim removed 4 bases at V and 4 bases at J, leaving 7 bases unmatched. This CDR3 is CASSPQDRFNEKLFF. The DNA for the CDR3 is TGTGCCAGCAGCCCACAGGACAGGTTTAATGAAAAACTGTTTTTT.

V gene TRBV5-4 combines with J gene TRBJ2-3; unclear D gene. Germline loops: CDR1 SGHNT, CDR2 YYREEE (reference sequence). This CDR3 spans 13 amino acids. Trimming pared 0 bases from V and 3 bases from J, leaving 5 bases between. The CDR3 spells CASSLVGTDTQYF. CDR3 bases: TGTGCCAGCAGCTTGGTAGGGACAGATACGCAGTATTTT.

In its sample, this clone was seen once. The chain recombines TRBV6-1 with TRBJ1-2; 9 bases fit TRBD1. V dropped 3 bases and J dropped 8; count of bases not matched to a gene: 13. The CDR3 contains 16 residues. Per the germline V gene, CDR1 is MNHNS and CDR2 is SASEGT. CDR3 DNA: TGTGCCAGCAGTGACAACAGGGGGCGCACGGGAGGGGGCTACACCTTC. Translating it yields CASSDNRGRTGGGYTF.

The rearrangement links TRBV5-1 to TRBJ1-4; tentatively, D is TRBD1 (6 bases). The germline gives CDR1 SGHRS, CDR2 YFSETQ. The CDR3 has 14 amino acids. Between the trimmed V and J ends, which lost 2 bases and 8 bases, there was a span of 13 bases. The CDR3 loop reads CASSLGGLGEKLFF. CDR3 nucleotide sequence: TGCGCCAGCAGCTTAGGGGGGCTGGGGGAAAAACTGTTTTTT.

The chain carries TRBV11-3 and TRBJ2-6; no clear D. The CDR3 loop spans 15 amino acids. Trimming removed 5 bases at V and 0 bases at J, with 8 bases between. The germline gives CDR1 SGHNT, CDR2 YENEEA. The CDR3 is CASSPGISGANVLTF. Here the CDR3 DNA reads TGTGCCAGCAGCCCAGGAATCTCTGGGGCCAACGTCCTGACTTTC.

The chain couples TRBV7-6 to TRBJ2-7; 13 bases agree with TRBD2. CDR1 is SGHVS and CDR2 is FNYEAQ in the germline V gene. The V segment lost 5 bases and the J segment 6 bases; nucleotides outside the gene matches: 7. This CDR3 is 15 amino acids long. CDR3 coding DNA: TGTGCCAGCAGCCCGACTAGCGGGAGGTTCGGCGAGCAGTACTTC. It codes for CASSPTSGRFGEQYF.

This clone was detected only a few times. The CDR3 reads CASSPPTGSEAFF. The DNA for the CDR3 is TGTGCCAGCTCACCACCGACAGGCTCTGAAGCTTTCTTT. The rearrangement links TRBV18 to TRBJ1-1; possibly TRBD1 for D (6 bases). The CDR3 totals 13 residues. V was clipped by 0 bases and J by 6 bases, with 8 bases between them. CDR1 is KGHSH and CDR2 is LQKENI in the germline V gene.

The V gene is TRBV19, the J gene TRBJ1-5; TRBD1 aligns across 7 bases. CDR3 size: 12 residues. Germline CDR1 reads LNHDA; CDR2 reads SQIVND (reference sequence). With V trimmed by 5 bases and J by 7 bases, 2 bases remained unmatched. As DNA, the CDR3 is TGTGCCAGTAGTTTCAGGGGGCAGCCCCAGCATTTT. Translation gives CASSFRGQPQHF.

This sequence joins TRBV19 and TRBJ2-1; possible D gene TRBD2, 6 bases. The CDR3 runs 14 residues. Per the germline V gene, CDR1 is LNHDA and CDR2 is SQIVND (reference sequence). V lost 7 bases and J 4 bases, leaving 14 bases between the germline ends. CDR3 coding DNA: TGTGCCAGTATCCGGGGGAGCGGATACAATGAGCAGTTCTTC. Its protein product is CASIRGSGYNEQFF.

This clone was observed a single time. This chain joins TRBV15 and TRBJ2-5, with D uncertain. Germline V gene sequence: CDR1 LNHNV, CDR2 YYDKDF (reference sequence). CDR3 length: 14 residues. Trimming stripped 0 bases from V and 5 bases from J, with 10 bases between. The DNA of the CDR3 is TGTGCCACCAGCAGAGATAGGGTCAGGGAGACCCAGTACTTC. Translation gives CATSRDRVRETQYF.

The chain is built from TRBV5-1 and TRBJ1-4; 9 bases agree with TRBD1. V trimming: 4 bases; J trimming: 4 bases; junction bases outside the gene matches: 5. Germline CDR1 is SGHRS and CDR2 is YFSETQ. There are 15 residues in the CDR3. The CDR3 loop reads CASSLGQGNNEKLFF. CDR3 nucleotides: TGCGCCAGCAGCCTTGGACAGGGGAATAATGAAAAACTGTTTTTT.

V is TRBV19 and J is TRBJ2-6; tentative D call: TRBD1 (6 bases). V was trimmed by 3 bases and J by 0 bases, leaving 9 bases between them. Germline lookup yields CDR1 LNHDA and CDR2 SQIVND (reference sequence). The CDR3 runs to 16 residues. The CDR3 reads CASSIQGPSGANVLTF. The CDR3 region has the DNA TGTGCCAGTAGTATCCAGGGGCCCTCTGGGGCCAACGTCCTGACTTTC.

This clone was observed a handful of times. This rearrangement joins TRBV30 to TRBJ1-2; D remains unclear. The CDR3 contains 12 residues. Germline V gene lookup returns CDR1 GTSNPN and CDR2 SVGIG (reference sequence). V lost 3 bases to trimming and J lost 14 bases, with 19 bases between them. Here the CDR3 DNA reads TGTGCCTGGAGCCGCGGTGTGGCAGCCTGGACCTTC. Translation gives CAWSRGVAAWTF.

This clone was seen once. The DNA of the CDR3 is TGCGCCAGCAGCCAAGACATTGGGATGGCGGGGAACTACAATGAGCAGTTCTTC. Its translation is CASSQDIGMAGNYNEQFF. This chain connects TRBV4-1 to TRBJ2-1, with D possibly being TRBD2 (6 bases). Germline CDR1 MGHRA, CDR2 YSYEKL. The CDR3 extends over 18 amino acids. V was pared by 0 bases and J by 3 bases, with 18 bases between.

The genes are TRBV4-2 and TRBJ2-5; no definite D call. V was trimmed by 1 base and J by 5 bases, leaving 5 bases between them. Germline V gene lookup returns CDR1 LGHNA and CDR2 YNFKEQ. The CDR3 extends over 12 amino acids. For the CDR3, the DNA is TGTGCCAGCAGCCAAGCCCGGGAGACCCAGTACTTC. Protein sequence: CASSQARETQYF.

The chain uses TRBV2 and TRBJ1-2; TRBD1 is a possible D gene (6 bases). Looked up from germline, CDR1 is SNHLY and CDR2 is FYNNEI. The length of the CDR3 is 15 residues. Deletions cut 2 bases from V and 6 bases from J, with 16 bases between. CDR3 sequence (DNA): TGTGCCAGCAGTGAATTGGGGGGCAGAGTAGATGGCTACACCTTC. Residues: CASSELGGRVDGYTF.

This clone was seen a single time. V is TRBV27 and J is TRBJ2-3, with TRBD1 identical over 11 bases. CDR1 MNHEY and CDR2 SMNVEV come from the germline V gene (reference sequence). The CDR3 runs 20 residues. J gave up 5 bases and V 7 bases, and 23 bases lay outside the gene matches. The CDR3 loop reads CASTTRRGTGGFLGGDTQYF. CDR3 sequence (DNA): TGTGCCAGCACTACCCGAAGGGGGACAGGGGGGTTTTTGGGAGGAGATACGCAGTATTTT.

The J gene is TRBJ2-7, the V gene TRBV5-8; D possibly corresponds to TRBD1 (5 bases). Germline V gives CDR1 SGHTS, CDR2 YDEGEE. The CDR3 consists of 13 residues. Deletions cut 1 base from V and 3 bases from J, with 8 bases between. This CDR3 reads CASSLRDSYEQYF. DNA for the CDR3: TGTGCCAGCAGCTTGAGAGACAGCTACGAGCAGTACTTC.

The rearrangement links TRBV18 to TRBJ1-5; 9 bases fit TRBD1. Germline V CDR1 and CDR2: KGHSH, LQKENI. The CDR3 is 15 amino acids. The trim removed 3 bases at V and 9 bases at J, leaving 9 bases unmatched. For the CDR3, the DNA is TGTGCCAGCTCACCGGGGGACAGGGATTATCGGCCCCAGCATTTT. Amino acid sequence: CASSPGDRDYRPQHF.